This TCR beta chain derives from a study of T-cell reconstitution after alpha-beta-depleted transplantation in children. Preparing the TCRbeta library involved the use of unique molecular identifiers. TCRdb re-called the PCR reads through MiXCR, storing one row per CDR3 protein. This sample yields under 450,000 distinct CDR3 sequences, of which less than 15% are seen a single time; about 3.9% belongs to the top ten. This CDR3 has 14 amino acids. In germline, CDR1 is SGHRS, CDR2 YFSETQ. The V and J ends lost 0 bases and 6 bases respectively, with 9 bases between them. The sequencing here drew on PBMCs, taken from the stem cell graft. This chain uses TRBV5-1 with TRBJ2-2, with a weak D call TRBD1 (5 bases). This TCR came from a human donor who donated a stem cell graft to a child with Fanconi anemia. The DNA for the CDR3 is TGCGCCAGCAGCTTGGCCCAGGGATCCGGGGAGCTGTTTTTT. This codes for CASSLAQGSGELFF.